This T cell receptor beta chain was documented in a study of blood T cell repertoires in COVID-19. Across the whole study: Acute-phase and convalescent COVID-19 samples originated in the United States, Italy and Spain. The cDNA or gDNA used as material had been derived from T cells, B-cell-depleted T cells, or PBMCs.

The CDR3 totals 13 residues. The germline V gene has CDR1 ENHRY and CDR2 SYGVKD. V shed 8 bases and J shed 5 bases, with 12 bases lying between them. In the original workflow: The authors estimated nucleated cell counts from reference gene primer amplification. The repertoire was sequenced with immunoSEQ multiplex PCR; TCRdb's copy has only in-frame clones and lacks some. V and J calls and clone size are given by that table; D and trimming were obtained from the DNA. The sample has about 100,000 clones; 88% are singletons. This rearrangement joins TRBV10-3 to TRBJ2-2; possible D gene TRBD1, 6 bases. The receptor was derived from a woman aged 55-69 years with acute or convalescent COVID-19. Sequencing was done on a sample of peripheral blood. The CDR3 coding sequence is TGTGCCATCGGGGCAGGGACAACCGGGGAGCTGTTTTTT. It specifies CAIGAGTTGELFF.